Listed below are T cell receptor beta chains from one sample, sequenced in a study of regulatory T cells in long-lasting Graves disease. TCRdb re-called the multiplex PCR reads with MiXCR, one entry per CDR3 protein. Of a few hundred thousand distinct CDR3 sequences in the sample, 20% to 25% were seen once. This sample comprised peripheral blood mononuclear cells (PBMCs), obtained when the disease was refractory, from a patient treated with antithyroid drugs. These receptors were obtained from a female donor with Graves disease. The CDR3 runs from the conserved cysteine through the conserved F or W. A D gene is named only where the DNA matches it firmly. A clone size is listed for some rows: how often the clone was seen (once, few, many), or a class if it is expanded.

>TRBJ2-7|TRBV11-2|many|TRBD1
TGTGCCAGCAGCTTACCCTCCGGGACAGGGGCCTACGAGCAGTACTTC
CASSLPSGTGAYEQYF
>TRBJ2-1|TRBV7-9|few|TRBD1
TGTGCCAGCAGCGACGGAGGACAGGGGGTAAATGAGCAGTTCTTC
CASSDGGQGVNEQFF
>TRBJ1-2|TRBV20-1|NA|NA
TGCAGTGCTAGAGTATGGGCAGGGGATGGCTACACCTTC
CSARVWAGDGYTF
>TRBJ2-7|TRBV7-2|many|NA
TGTGCCAGCAGCGTGGGGGCTAGAGATTACGAGCAGTACTTC
CASSVGARDYEQYF
>TRBJ1-4|TRBV12-3/TRBV12-4|many|NA
TGTGCCAGCAGTTTAGCGGTTGGCGGCAATGAAAAACTGTTTTTT
CASSLAVGGNEKLFF
>TRBJ2-3|TRBV9|NA|NA
TGTGCCAGCAGCGTAGAGCCTCTGGTTGATACTAGCACAGATACGCAGTATTTT
CASSVEPLVDTSTDTQYF
>TRBJ1-1|TRBV5-1|few|TRBD1
TGCGCCAGCAGCTTAACAGGGGGTACAGAAAGTACTGAAGCTTTCTTT
CASSLTGGTESTEAFF
>TRBJ2-5|TRBV7-2|many|TRBD2
TGTGCCAGCACCCCGGGACTAGCGGGGCCCCAGGAGACCCAGTACTTC
CASTPGLAGPQETQYF
>TRBJ2-7|TRBV5-6|many|NA
TGTGCCAGCAGCTCACACCTTTCCTACGAGCAGTACTTC
CASSSHLSYEQYF
>TRBJ1-1|TRBV12-3/TRBV12-4|many|TRBD1
TGTGCCAGCAGTGGACAGGGCTTGAACACTGAAGCTTTCTTT
CASSGQGLNTEAFF
>TRBJ2-5|TRBV6-5|many|TRBD1
TGTGCCAGCAGTTACGCGGCGGACAGGGGCATCCGGGAGACCCAGTACTTC
CASSYAADRGIRETQYF
>TRBJ2-5|TRBV11-2|NA|TRBD2
TGTGCCAGCAGGTTTTCAGGGGAGCGGGGGACCCAAGAGACCCAGTACTTC
CASRFSGERGTQETQYF
>TRBJ2-2|TRBV14|NA|TRBD2
TGTGCCAGCAGCCCTTACCTAGCGGGAGGACCCACCGGGGAGCTGTTTTTT
CASSPYLAGGPTGELFF
>TRBJ1-5|TRBV29-1|NA|TRBD1
TGCAGCGTGGGGACAGTCAATCAGCCCCAGCATTTT
CSVGTVNQPQHF
>TRBJ1-1|TRBV13|few|TRBD1
TGTGCCAGCAGCAGGGGGGACAGAGCGAACACTGAAGCTTTCTTT
CASSRGDRANTEAFF
>TRBJ1-4|TRBV15|many|NA
TGTGCCACCAGCCCCCAAGACGTCGGGCCCACAAAACTGTTTTTT
CATSPQDVGPTKLFF
>TRBJ2-7|TRBV6-6|many|NA
TGTGCCAGCAGTTACTCGACGGGGACCCTCTCCTACGAGCAGTACTTC
CASSYSTGTLSYEQYF